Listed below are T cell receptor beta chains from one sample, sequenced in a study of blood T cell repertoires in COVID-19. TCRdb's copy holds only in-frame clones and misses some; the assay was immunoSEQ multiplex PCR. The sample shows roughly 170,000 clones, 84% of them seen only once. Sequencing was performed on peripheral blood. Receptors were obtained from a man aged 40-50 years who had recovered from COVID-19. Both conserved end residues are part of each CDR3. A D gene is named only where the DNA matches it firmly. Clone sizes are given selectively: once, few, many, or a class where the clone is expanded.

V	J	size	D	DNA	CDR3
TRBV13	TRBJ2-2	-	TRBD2	TGTGCCAGCAGCAAAAACCGGGCCGGACTAGCGGGGGGCAGGAACACCGGGGAGCTGTTTTTT	CASSKNRAGLAGGRNTGELFF
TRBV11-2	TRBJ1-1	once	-	TGTGCCAGCAGCCCTGGGGGGGTACAATACACTGAAGCTTTCTTT	CASSPGGVQYTEAFF
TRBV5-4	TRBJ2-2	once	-	TGTGCCAGCAGCCCGGACAGACGAAGGACCGGGGAGCTGTTTTTT	CASSPDRRRTGELFF
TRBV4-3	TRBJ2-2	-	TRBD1	TGCGCCAGCAGCCAGGGGACAGGGATCGGGGAGCTGTTTTTT	CASSQGTGIGELFF
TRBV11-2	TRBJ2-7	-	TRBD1	TGTGCCAGCAGCTTAGGGGACAGGGGGACCTACGAGCAGTACTTC	CASSLGDRGTYEQYF
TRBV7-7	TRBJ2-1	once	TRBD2	TGTGCTAGCAGCCCCGTCGGGACTAGCTTAAATGAGCAGTTCTTC	CASSPVGTSLNEQFF
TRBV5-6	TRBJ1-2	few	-	TGTGCCAGCAGCTTGTGGGGGACTTTAGCTAACTATGGCTACACCTTC	CASSLWGTLANYGYTF
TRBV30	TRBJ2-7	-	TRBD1	TGTGCCTGCGCGACAGGGGCGGACTACGAGCAGTACTTC	CACATGADYEQYF
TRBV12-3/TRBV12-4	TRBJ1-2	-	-	TGTGCCAGCAGTTCCTCAGGGAGGGATGGCTACACCTTC	CASSSSGRDGYTF
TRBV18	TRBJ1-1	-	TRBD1	TGTGCCAGCTCACTACGACAGGGGAACACTGAAGCTTTCTTT	CASSLRQGNTEAFF
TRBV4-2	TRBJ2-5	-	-	TGTGCCAGCAGCCAAGATTTCTTCCGTGGAGGAGAGACCCAGTACTTC	CASSQDFFRGGETQYF
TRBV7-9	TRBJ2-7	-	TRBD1	TGTGCCAGCAGCTTGGCAGGGGGATTTTCCTCCTACGAGCAGTACTTC	CASSLAGGFSSYEQYF
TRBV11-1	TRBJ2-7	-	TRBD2	TGTGCCAGCAGCCCTAGCGGGGGAAGGTCCTACGAGCAGTACTTC	CASSPSGGRSYEQYF
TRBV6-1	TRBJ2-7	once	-	TGTGCCAGCAGTGAAGCAGCTTCCTACGAGCAGTACTTC	CASSEAASYEQYF
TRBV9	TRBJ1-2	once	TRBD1	TGTGCCAGCAGCGCTTACGCGGACAGGGGTAACTATGGCTACACCTTC	CASSAYADRGNYGYTF
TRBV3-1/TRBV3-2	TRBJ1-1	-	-	TGTGCCAGCAGCCAAGATCTAGCCACTGAAGCTTTCTTT	CASSQDLATEAFF
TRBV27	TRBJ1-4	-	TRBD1	TGTGCCAGCAGTTTCAGGCCGGGACAGGGGTCCGAAAAACTGTTTTTT	CASSFRPGQGSEKLFF
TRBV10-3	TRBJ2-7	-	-	TGTGCCATCAGTGGGGGGGCCTACGAGCAGTACTTC	CAISGGAYEQYF
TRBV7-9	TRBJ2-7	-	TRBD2	TGTGCCAGCAGCCAGGGACTAGCGGGCTACGAGCAGTACTTC	CASSQGLAGYEQYF
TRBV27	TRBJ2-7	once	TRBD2	TGTGCCAGCAGTTTGGCTAGCGGGGCGACCTACGAGCAGTACTTC	CASSLASGATYEQYF
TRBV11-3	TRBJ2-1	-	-	TGTGCCAGCAGCTTTGGAGGACTAGGGGGCAATGAGCAGTTCTTC	CASSFGGLGGNEQFF
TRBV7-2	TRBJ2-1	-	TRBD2	TGTGCCAGCAGCACGGGACTAGCGACCTACAATGAGCAGTTCTTC	CASSTGLATYNEQFF
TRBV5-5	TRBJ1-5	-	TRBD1	TGTGCCAGCAGCCTTGGACAGGGGGCTAGGCAGCCCCAGCATTTT	CASSLGQGARQPQHF
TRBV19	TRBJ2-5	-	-	TGTGCCAGTAGTATGGGGGGGCGGTTGGAGACCCAGTACTTC	CASSMGGRLETQYF
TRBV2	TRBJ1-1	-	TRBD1	TGTGCCAGCCGGCTAGGACAGGGAAGCATGAACACTGAAGCTTTCTTT	CASRLGQGSMNTEAFF
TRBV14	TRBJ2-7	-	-	TGTGCCAGCAGCCACCGAAGAGCCTCTTACGAGCAGTACTTC	CASSHRRASYEQYF
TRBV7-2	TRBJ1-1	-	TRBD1	TGTGCCAGCGTTAAACAGGGGATGAACACTGAAGCTTTCTTT	CASVKQGMNTEAFF
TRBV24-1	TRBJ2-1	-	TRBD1	TGTGCCACCAGTGATCCTGGGGACAGGGGTTACAATGAGCAGTTCTTC	CATSDPGDRGYNEQFF
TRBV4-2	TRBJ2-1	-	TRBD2	TGTGCCAGCAGCCAACCCCTTAGCGGGATCTCCTACAATGAGCAGTTCTTC	CASSQPLSGISYNEQFF
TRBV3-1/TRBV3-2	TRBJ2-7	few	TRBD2	TGTGCCAGCAGCCCGACTAGCGGGAGTTCCGAGCAGTACTTC	CASSPTSGSSEQYF
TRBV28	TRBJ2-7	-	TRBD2	TGTGCCAGCAGTCTAGCGGGAGCACCCAAGGGGCAGTACTTC	CASSLAGAPKGQYF
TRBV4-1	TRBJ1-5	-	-	TGCGCCAGCAGCCAACGCAGAAATCAGCCCCAGCATTTT	CASSQRRNQPQHF
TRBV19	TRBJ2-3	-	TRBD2	TGTGCCAGTAAACCCTCTAGCGGGCCAGATACGCAGTATTTT	CASKPSSGPDTQYF